These 7 T cell receptor beta chains originate from one sample sequenced in a study of graft-versus-host responses after intestinal transplantation. Using immunoSEQ multiplex PCR, the repertoire was profiled, and TCRdb retains in-frame clones only, with some absent. The table lists under 80,000 clones, about 90% of them singletons. The specimen comprised PBMCs, sampled 98 days after intestinal transplantation. These receptors were taken from a human patient who received an intestinal transplant, so some T cells may come from the graft donor.

The chain couples TRBV29-1 to TRBJ2-3; D possibly uses TRBD1 or TRBD2 (6 bases each). From germline, CDR1 is SQVTM and CDR2 ANQGSEA. V was pared by 4 bases and J by 5 bases, with 19 bases between. The CDR3 extends over 15 amino acids. The CDR3 DNA reads as TGCAGCGTTGTAGGCATCCGGGGGCCGGGAGATACGCAGTATTTT. Its protein is CSVVGIRGPGDTQYF.

The rearrangement joins TRBV4-2 to TRBJ2-2; D not certain. CDR3 length equals 15 residues. Trimming took 2 bases from V and 7 from J, leaving 14 bases between them. Germline V CDR1 and CDR2: LGHNA, YNFKEQ. For the CDR3, the DNA is TGTGCCAGCAGCCAACCGCGGACCTTCGGCGGGGAGCTGTTTTTT. It yields the protein CASSQPRTFGGELFF.

V is TRBV6-1 and J is TRBJ1-4; 12 bases line up with TRBD1. V was clipped by 7 bases and J by 7 bases; unmatched bases: 13. The CDR3 has 17 residues. CDR1 is MNHNS, CDR2 SASEGT, per germline. The CDR3 reads CASTDRDRGRLSEKLFF. The CDR3 DNA reads as TGTGCCAGCACTGACCGGGACAGGGGGCGCTTAAGTGAAAAACTGTTTTTT.

The J gene is TRBJ2-3, the V gene TRBV5-1; D is unclear. The germline V gene has CDR1 SGHRS and CDR2 YFSETQ. Trimming removed 0 bases from V and 1 base from J, with 6 bases in between. This CDR3 spans 14 amino acids. The CDR3 sequence is CASSLEAGTDTQYF. CDR3 bases: TGCGCCAGCAGCTTGGAGGCGGGCACAGATACGCAGTATTTT.

The chain recombines TRBV14 with TRBJ2-1; perhaps TRBD1 as D (6 bases). This CDR3 contains 16 residues. CDR1 and CDR2 (germline): SGHDN, FVKESK. V was pared by 0 bases and J by 9 bases, with 18 bases between. This chain's CDR3 is CASSQDIFRSTGEQFF. Here the CDR3 DNA reads TGTGCCAGCAGCCAAGATATCTTTAGGTCGACAGGTGAGCAGTTCTTC.

The rearrangement uses TRBV4-2 and TRBJ2-1, with TRBD2 matching 14 bases. This CDR3 spans 17 amino acids. V gave up 4 bases and J gave up 5 bases; unmatched junction bases: 7. Germline-derived CDR1 and CDR2 are LGHNA and YNFKEQ. The CDR3 loop reads CASSPVRGLAGDNEQFF. The DNA of the CDR3 is TGTGCCAGCAGCCCCGTACGGGGACTAGCGGGAGACAATGAGCAGTTCTTC.

As DNA, the CDR3 is TGTGCCAGCAGTAACCTAGCGGGGGGGGGCACAGATACGCAGTATTTT. This gives the protein CASSNLAGGGTDTQYF. The chain combines TRBV2 with TRBJ2-3, with 12 bases fitting TRBD2. Germline assignment: CDR1 SNHLY and CDR2 FYNNEI. The CDR3 loop spans 16 amino acids. V lost 5 bases and J lost 1; bases outside the gene matches: 4.